What follows are 3 T cell receptor beta chains derived from one specimen sequenced in a study of T cells in Graves' hyperthyroidism and ophthalmopathy. Amplified regions were TCR beta CDR3 sequences from RNA transcripts. With the HTBI primer set, the TCR CDR3 went through a first round of RT-PCR. TCRdb re-analysed the multiplex PCR reads in MiXCR, keeping a single row per CDR3 protein. The sample includes 500,000 to 550,000 distinct CDR3 sequences, just under 20% of them seen just once. Input material: blood. The origin of the receptors is a man aged 35-49 years with Graves' ophthalmopathy.

This clonotype was observed a few times. The V gene is TRBV4-1, the J gene TRBJ2-1, with D unclear. Germline assignment: CDR1 MGHRA and CDR2 YSYEKL. V shed 0 bases and J shed 7 bases, with 16 bases lying between them. The CDR3 loop spans 16 amino acids. This chain's CDR3 is CASSQEGSPAGNEQFF. CDR3 sequence (DNA): TGCGCCAGCAGCCAAGAAGGGTCCCCAGCCGGAAATGAGCAGTTCTTC.

This clonotype was counted only a few times. The V and J genes are TRBV6-1 and TRBJ2-1; TRBD2 aligns across 10 bases. Germline CDR1 MNHNS, CDR2 SASEGT. This CDR3 is built from 14 residues. The J segment lost 7 bases and the V segment lost 4 bases, leaving 4 bases of the junction unmatched. The CDR3 here is CASSGSGRFNEQFF. In DNA form, the CDR3 reads TGTGCCAGCAGTGGTAGCGGGAGGTTTAATGAGCAGTTCTTC.

The rearrangement joins TRBV19 to TRBJ2-4; the D gene is possibly TRBD1 (6 bases). Germline V gives CDR1 LNHDA, CDR2 SQIVND (reference sequence). The CDR3 consists of 17 residues. Trimming cost V 5 bases and J 2 bases, with 19 bases left between them. The CDR3 DNA reads as TGTGCCAGTAGTCCCGGACAGATACTAGGAACCAAAAACATTCAGTACTTC. Encoded protein: CASSPGQILGTKNIQYF.